This entry is about one T cell receptor (beta chain). This clonotype occurred many times. Its recognized antigen is unknown. Base qualities are not recorded, but no much larger clone differs from it by a single base. The sample originates from a study of glioma-infiltrating T cells listed by TCRdb under 2016. Some background on the complete study: TCR alpha- and beta-chain repertoires were sequenced from glioma tissue, non-neoplastic brain tissue and matched peripheral blood mononuclear cells. To measure how far tissue and blood T-cell populations diverged, each tissue-infiltrating repertoire was compared against the peripheral blood repertoire of the same patient. The paired cohort was made up of three low-grade glioma patients, several primary glioblastoma patients and three non-glioma patients who contributed non-neoplastic brain tissue. Paper-wide results and their limitations: Tissue and blood shared very few CDR3 sequences, a result attributed to high CDR3 diversity and limited sampling. VJ-independent divergence between tissue and blood was found to be below expectation in non-neoplastic patients but above expectation in all gliomas, particularly low-grade gliomas. Group comparisons were based on small numbers of patients: three non-neoplastic, three low-grade glioma and several glioblastoma patients.

TCR alpha and beta CDR3 regions were amplified with the iRepertoire nested amplicon-rescue multiplex PCR (arm-PCR) platform from RNA. The input for one-step reverse transcription and amplification was 100-400 ng of either tissue mRNA or PBMC total RNA. Following bead purification, Illumina adapters were added through a secondary multiplex PCR, and the libraries were then gel-purified between 200 and 400 bp. Demultiplexing relied on internal 6-nucleotide barcodes carried by the libraries. Libraries were sequenced on an Illumina MiSeq with 2x220 or 2x250 nucleotide paired-end reads. The source study handled its data this way. FLASH 1.2.11 was used to merge paired reads, and BWA-MEM then aligned the reads to the GRCh37 human genome before TRA and TRB reads were extracted. V and J assignment used an IMGT-derived reference of cassette sequences and CDR3 motifs that included pseudogenes. Reads were translated in three frames, and productive CDR3s were defined by a C…FGXG motif without stop codons. Unique combinations of V-J cassette pair and CDR3 amino acid sequence were defined as clonotypes. Reads were filtered by Hamming distance, with the threshold set by the sequence error rate of each sample in mapped regions. TCRdb reworked the public reads: Q25 trimming with fastp, MiXCR clone assembly, productive beta chains retained. Records with the same CDR3 protein are collapsed into one entry carrying the most frequent genes and DNA. The V and J calls, along with clone size, are taken from TCRdb and not from the paper's own processing. The sample data list fewer than 200,000 distinct CDR3 sequences, and over 25% of these were observed just once. Clones ranked in the top ten supply 20% to 25% of the sample.

V lost 3 bases and J lost 3 bases, and the count of bases not matched to a germline gene is 4. The germline V gene encodes CDR1 SQVTM and CDR2 ANQGSEA. The CDR3 runs 14 residues from the cysteine to the phenylalanine. Only the CDR3 DNA stays, 42 bases, in frame from base 1. The sequence derives from a human donor with low-grade glioma or glioblastoma, undergoing nonglioma brain surgery, or in good health (not recorded which). Source material: glioma tissue, nonneoplastic brain tissue, or PBMCs (not recorded which). Recombination linked TRBV29-1 to TRBJ2-5; 10 bases in the junction line up with TRBD1. CDR3 region: CSVDRDRGEETQYF. The DNA sequence follows: TGCAGCGTTGACCGGGACAGGGGCGAAGAGACCCAGTACTTC.